The next 28 T cell receptor beta chains were all read from a single sample in a study of T cell changes during pregnancy in multiple sclerosis. The protocol was immunoSEQ multiplex PCR, while the TCRdb copy is restricted to in-frame clones and leaves out a portion. The sample comprises around 70,000 clones, under 95% of which are singletons, and roughly 0.8% rests with the top ten. This specimen consisted of peripheral blood, obtained in the second trimester of pregnancy. These receptors originate from a female donor with multiple sclerosis, enrolled in a pregnancy study.

V is TRBV9 and J is TRBJ2-1; the match to TRBD1 covers 9 bases. This CDR3 is 14 amino acids long. V lost 7 bases and J lost 9; bases outside the gene matches: 11. Germline values: CDR1 SGDLS, CDR2 YYNGEE. The CDR3: CASSPGDRAGEQFF. The DNA for the CDR3 is TGTGCCAGCTCCCCCGGGGACAGGGCAGGTGAGCAGTTCTTC.

The chain couples TRBV5-6 to TRBJ1-2; perhaps TRBD1 as D (6 bases). CDR1 SGHDT and CDR2 YYEEEE come from the germline V gene. V was shortened by 1 base and J by 4 bases, with 11 bases between the two germline ends. This CDR3 has 14 amino acids. Written as DNA, the CDR3 is TGTGCCAGCAGCTTGTGGGGGCCCAGCTATGGCTACACCTTC. It codes for CASSLWGPSYGYTF.

The CDR3 DNA sequence: TGTGCCAGCAGCGTAGTCGGGACTAGTAAAGAGACCCAGTACTTC. Translated: CASSVVGTSKETQYF. V gene TRBV9 combines with J gene TRBJ2-5; TRBD2 matches 8 bases. The V and J ends lost 0 bases and 3 bases, in that order; junction bases with no gene match: 4. Germline assignment: CDR1 SGDLS and CDR2 YYNGEE. The CDR3 loop spans 15 amino acids.

The V call is TRBV19, the J call TRBJ2-3; D is unresolved. V shed 5 bases and J shed 5 bases, with 8 bases lying between them. Germline CDR1 is LNHDA and CDR2 is SQIVND (reference sequence). This CDR3 is 12 amino acids long. DNA of the CDR3: TGTGCCAGTAGTCCTCACTTAGATACGCAGTATTTT. Protein product: CASSPHLDTQYF.

V usage is TRBV7-9 and J usage is TRBJ1-1, with a tentative D call TRBD1 (6 bases). The V end lost 4 bases, the J end lost 6 bases, and 12 bases lay between the germline ends. The CDR3 runs to 13 residues. Looked up from germline, CDR1 is SEHNR and CDR2 is FQNEAQ (reference sequence). This CDR3 is CASSSTGPPEAFF. CDR3 DNA sequence: TGTGCCAGCAGCTCGACAGGACCCCCTGAAGCTTTCTTT.

The J gene is TRBJ2-5, the V gene TRBV30; D gene unclear. The germline V and J ends were trimmed by 4 bases and 2 bases, with 8 bases remaining between them. Per the germline V gene, CDR1 is GTSNPN and CDR2 is SVGIG (reference sequence). The CDR3 loop spans 12 amino acids. The DNA of the CDR3 is TGTGCCTGGACCACCGGGCAAGAGACCCAGTACTTC. Its protein product is CAWTTGQETQYF.

V gene TRBV7-2 combines with J gene TRBJ2-5; weak D call: TRBD1 (5 bases). The CDR3 covers 15 residues. The V end was cut by 5 bases, the J end by 3 bases, with 16 bases between. Germline V gene data show CDR1 as SGHTA and CDR2 as FQGNSA. In DNA, the CDR3 is TGTGCCAGCAGCGCCCGGTGGGGCCATGAAGAGACCCAGTACTTC. Translating it yields CASSARWGHEETQYF. Filled out from reference TRBV7-2 and TRBJ2-5, the complete variable domain reads GAGVSQSPSNKVTEKGKDVELRCDPISGHTALYWYRQSLGQGLEFLIYFQGNSAPDKSGLPSDRFSAERTGGSVSTLTIQRTQQEDSAVYLCASSARWGHEETQYFGPGTRLLVL.

This chain connects TRBV7-8 to TRBJ2-2, with 8 bases aligning to TRBD2. Germline trimming cut 3 bases from V and 5 bases from J; bases unmatched to any gene: 8. Germline CDR1 reads SGHVS; CDR2 reads FQNEAQ. The CDR3 totals 16 residues. The chain's CDR3 is CASSFLNSGVTGELFF. CDR3 DNA sequence: TGTGCCAGCAGCTTCTTGAATAGCGGGGTAACCGGGGAGCTGTTTTTT.

This chain connects TRBV27 to TRBJ2-5; TRBD2 matches 15 bases. The CDR3 spans 17 residues. Germline V gives CDR1 MNHEY, CDR2 SMNVEV (reference sequence). V was pared by 5 bases and J by 7 bases, with 11 bases of the junction left unmatched. The CDR3 DNA sequence: TGTGCCAGCAGTCCCTGGGGACTAGCGGGGGGCTGGGGGACCCAGTACTTC. Translated: CASSPWGLAGGWGTQYF.

This sequence joins TRBV27 and TRBJ1-2, with 7 positions matching TRBD1. With 7 bases clipped from V and 4 bases from J, the junction kept 9 bases outside the gene matches. From germline, CDR1 is MNHEY and CDR2 SMNVEV (reference sequence). This CDR3 spans 14 amino acids. CDR3 nucleotides: TGTGCCAGCAAGGCCCAGGGGGTCCCCTATGGCTACACCTTC. This sequence encodes CASKAQGVPYGYTF.

The rearrangement links TRBV14 to TRBJ2-1, with D tentatively TRBD2 (7 bases). This CDR3 comprises 17 residues. With 1 base removed from V and 7 bases from J, the gap between germline ends came to 20 bases. Germline CDR1 is SGHDN and CDR2 is FVKESK. CDR3 residues: CASSQAGAGAAGNEQFF. For the CDR3, the DNA is TGTGCCAGCAGCCAAGCTGGGGCGGGGGCAGCAGGGAATGAGCAGTTCTTC.

This chain joins TRBV6-4 and TRBJ2-3; possibly TRBD2 for D (7 bases). Germline-derived CDR1 and CDR2 are MRHNA and SNTAGT. V was trimmed by 0 bases and J by 2 bases, leaving 12 bases between them. The CDR3 covers 16 residues. The CDR3 loop is CASSDSAGAPTDTQYF. CDR3 DNA sequence: TGTGCCAGCAGTGACTCCGCGGGGGCCCCCACAGATACGCAGTATTTT.

This chain connects TRBV2 to TRBJ2-1, with 8 bases matching TRBD1. Per germline, CDR1 SNHLY and CDR2 FYNNEI. Losses at the gene ends were 5 bases for V and 0 bases for J; bases not matched to a gene: 3. The length of the CDR3 is 15 residues. The CDR3, as DNA: TGTGCCAGCAGTTCTGACAGGGGCTCCTACAATGAGCAGTTCTTC. Translating it yields CASSSDRGSYNEQFF. The full variable domain, with the rest looked up from reference TRBV2 and TRBJ2-1, is EPEVTQTPSHQVTQMGQEVILRCVPISNHLYFYWYRQILGQKVEFLVSFYNNEISEKSEIFDDQFSVERPDGSNFTLKIRSTKLEDSAMYFCASSSDRGSYNEQFFGPGTRLTVL.

This clone is a singleton in its sample. The V call is TRBV7-2, the J call TRBJ1-5; D remains unclear. The length of the CDR3 is 13 residues. The V gene lost 5 bases and the J gene lost 8 bases, with 13 bases spanning the gap. The germline gives CDR1 SGHTA, CDR2 FQGNSA. DNA of the CDR3: TGTGCCAGCAGCCCTACCTCCGATAAGCCCCAGCATTTT. Translation gives CASSPTSDKPQHF. Supplemented by reference TRBV7-2 and TRBJ1-5, the full variable domain reads GAGVSQSPSNKVTEKGKDVELRCDPISGHTALYWYRQSLGQGLEFLIYFQGNSAPDKSGLPSDRFSAERTGGSVSTLTIQRTQQEDSAVYLCASSPTSDKPQHFGDGTRLSIL.

This chain joins TRBV6-5 and TRBJ1-4; 9 positions match TRBD1. The J segment lost 6 bases and the V segment lost 6 bases, leaving 5 bases of the junction unmatched. From germline, CDR1 is MNHEY and CDR2 SVGAGI. The CDR3 consists of 14 residues. As DNA, the CDR3 is TGTGCCAGCAGATCCGGACAGGGGTATGAAAAACTGTTTTTT. It specifies CASRSGQGYEKLFF.

The chain combines TRBV7-9 with TRBJ1-5; 7 nucleotides match TRBD1. This CDR3 is built from 17 residues. Germline lookup yields CDR1 SEHNR and CDR2 FQNEAQ (reference sequence). The trim removed 5 bases at V and 6 bases at J, leaving 16 bases unmatched. In nucleotides, the CDR3 is TGTGCCAGCAGCGGGCCCCAGGACAGGCGAATGGGTCAGCCCCAGCATTTT. It codes for CASSGPQDRRMGQPQHF.

J is TRBJ1-6 and V is TRBV6-5, with TRBD1 matching over 8 bases. CDR3 length: 15 residues. Germline CDR1 is MNHEY and CDR2 is SVGAGI. V shed 4 bases, J shed 7 bases, and the junction held 6 bases outside the gene matches. CDR3 in DNA: TGTGCCAGCAGTTCGACAGGGGCGCTGAATTCACCCCTCCACTTT. Its translation is CASSSTGALNSPLHF.

The chain carries TRBV19 and TRBJ1-3, with D perhaps matching TRBD1 (5 bases). The ends were cut back, 0 bases at V and 0 bases at J, with 9 bases in the middle. Germline V gives CDR1 LNHDA, CDR2 SQIVND (reference sequence). This CDR3 contains 16 residues. CDR3: CASSIETGRSGNTIYF. The CDR3, as DNA: TGTGCCAGTAGTATAGAAACAGGCCGCTCTGGAAACACCATATATTTT.

V is TRBV7-9 and J is TRBJ1-1, with TRBD1 matching 8 bases. V shed 5 bases, J shed 3 bases, and the junction held 8 bases outside the gene matches. The CDR3 spans 15 residues. Germline loops: CDR1 SEHNR, CDR2 FQNEAQ (reference sequence). The CDR3 coding sequence is TGTGCCAGCAGCCCGAGAGGGACAGGATACACTGAAGCTTTCTTT. Its translation: CASSPRGTGYTEAFF.

J is TRBJ1-2 and V is TRBV19, with D possibly TRBD1 on 5 matching bases. Germline lookup yields CDR1 LNHDA and CDR2 SQIVND (reference sequence). Trimming pared 0 bases from V and 8 bases from J, leaving 13 bases between. The CDR3 consists of 14 residues. CDR3 bases: TGTGCCAGTAGTATAGATGTTAGGGGAGGCGGCTACACCTTC. This gives the protein CASSIDVRGGGYTF.

CDR3 region: CASRKGGGSYEQYF. The CDR3, as DNA: TGTGCCAGCCGAAAAGGGGGGGGCAGTTACGAGCAGTACTTC. The V and J genes are TRBV7-2 and TRBJ2-7, with D perhaps TRBD2 (7 bases). The V and J ends lost 8 bases and 4 bases respectively, with 18 bases between them. Germline V gene lookup returns CDR1 SGHTA and CDR2 FQGNSA. This CDR3 contains 14 residues.

This chain links TRBV4-1 with TRBJ2-2; TRBD1 matches 9 bases. J was trimmed by 7 bases and V by 6 bases; bases with no gene match: 6. This CDR3 spans 14 amino acids. Germline CDR1 reads MGHRA; CDR2 reads YSYEKL. The CDR3 nucleotides read TGCGCCAGCAGTTCACAGGGGGCGGACGGGGAGCTGTTTTTT. Protein product: CASSSQGADGELFF.

This clone occurred once. The gene calls are TRBV6-6 and TRBJ2-1, with D perhaps TRBD1 (5 bases). V lost 6 bases and J 10 bases, leaving 16 bases between the germline ends. The CDR3 consists of 13 residues. Germline V gene data show CDR1 as MNHNY and CDR2 as SVGAGI (reference sequence). The CDR3, as DNA: TGTGCCAGCAGCTCGAACTCTGGGGCGGAGCAGTTCTTC. Translating gives CASSSNSGAEQFF.

This sequence joins TRBV11-3 and TRBJ1-1; D uncertain. The germline gives CDR1 SGHNT, CDR2 YENEEA. The V and J ends lost 2 bases and 4 bases respectively, with 8 bases between them. The CDR3 covers 13 residues. The CDR3 loop is CASSLTGATEAFF. CDR3 bases: TGTGCCAGCAGCTTAACGGGAGCCACTGAAGCTTTCTTT.

The CDR3: CAISESIQGAEAFF. As DNA, the CDR3 is TGTGCCATCAGTGAGTCGATACAGGGGGCTGAAGCTTTCTTT. The genes are TRBV10-3 and TRBJ1-1, with TRBD1 matching over 8 bases. Per the germline V gene, CDR1 is ENHRY and CDR2 is SYGVKD. The CDR3 sequence is 14 residues long. V lost 0 bases and J lost 6; bases outside the gene matches: 3.

The J gene is TRBJ1-3, the V gene TRBV5-1; 10 bases fit TRBD1. After removal of 7 bases from V and 1 base from J, the junction contained 2 bases not matched to a gene. Germline assignment: CDR1 SGHRS and CDR2 YFSETQ. This CDR3 spans 14 amino acids. The CDR3 nucleotides are TGCGCCAGCTGGGACAGGGGATCTGGAAACACCATATATTTT. Protein: CASWDRGSGNTIYF.

The chain has TRBV7-6 and TRBJ2-7; possibly TRBD1 for D (5 bases). Trimming cost V 4 bases and J 6 bases, with 16 bases left between them. The CDR3 is 14 amino acids. Germline V CDR1 and CDR2: SGHVS, FNYEAQ. The CDR3 region is CASSSGRGRGEQYF. CDR3 sequence (DNA): TGTGCCAGCAGCTCCGGCCGCGGAAGGGGCGAGCAGTACTTC.

The gene calls are TRBV15 and TRBJ1-3, with a tentative D call TRBD1 (6 bases). The CDR3 length is 14 residues. Germline CDR1 is LNHNV and CDR2 is YYDKDF (reference sequence). The V gene lost 4 bases and the J gene lost 6 bases, with 13 bases spanning the gap. The DNA of the CDR3 is TGTGCCACCAGCACGCGGGGGCTGATAAACACCATATATTTT. Translation gives CATSTRGLINTIYF.